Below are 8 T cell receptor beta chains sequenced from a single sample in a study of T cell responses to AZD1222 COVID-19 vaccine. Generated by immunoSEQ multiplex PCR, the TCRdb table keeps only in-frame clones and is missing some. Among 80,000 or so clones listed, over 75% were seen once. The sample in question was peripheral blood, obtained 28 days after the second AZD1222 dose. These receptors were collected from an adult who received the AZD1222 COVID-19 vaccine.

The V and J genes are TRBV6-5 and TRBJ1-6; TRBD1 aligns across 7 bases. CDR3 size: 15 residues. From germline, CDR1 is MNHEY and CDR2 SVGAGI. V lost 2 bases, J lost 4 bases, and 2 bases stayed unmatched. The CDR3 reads CASSYVQGYNSPLHF. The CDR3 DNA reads TGTGCCAGCAGTTACGTACAGGGGTATAATTCACCCCTCCACTTT.

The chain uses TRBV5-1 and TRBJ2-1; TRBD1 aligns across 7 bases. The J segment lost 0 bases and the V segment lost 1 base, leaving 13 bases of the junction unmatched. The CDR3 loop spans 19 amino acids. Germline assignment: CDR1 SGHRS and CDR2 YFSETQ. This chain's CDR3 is CASSLTRGSALASYNEQFF. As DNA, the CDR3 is TGCGCCAGCAGCTTGACCAGGGGGAGCGCGCTCGCCTCCTACAATGAGCAGTTCTTC.

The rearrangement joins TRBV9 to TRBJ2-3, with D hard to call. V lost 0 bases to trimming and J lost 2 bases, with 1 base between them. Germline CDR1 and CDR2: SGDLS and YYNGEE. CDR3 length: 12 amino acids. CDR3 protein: CASSVATDTQYF. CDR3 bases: TGTGCCAGCAGCGTAGCCACAGATACGCAGTATTTT.

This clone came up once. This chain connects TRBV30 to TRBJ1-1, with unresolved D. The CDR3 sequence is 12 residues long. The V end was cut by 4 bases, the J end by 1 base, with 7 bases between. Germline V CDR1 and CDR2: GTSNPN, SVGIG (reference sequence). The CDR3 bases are TGTGCCTGGACTAGACAGAACACTGAAGCTTTCTTT. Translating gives CAWTRQNTEAFF. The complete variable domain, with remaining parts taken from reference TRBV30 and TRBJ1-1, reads SQTIHQWPATLVQPVGSPLSLECTVEGTSNPNLYWYRQAAGRGLQLLFYSVGIGQISSEVPQNLSASRPQDRQFILSSKKLLLSDSGFYLCAWTRQNTEAFFGQGTRLTVV.

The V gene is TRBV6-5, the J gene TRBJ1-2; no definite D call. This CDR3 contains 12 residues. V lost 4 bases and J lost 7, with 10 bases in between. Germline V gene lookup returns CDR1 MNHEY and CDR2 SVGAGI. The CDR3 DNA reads TGTGCCAGCAGTTTGCCCCCAGGTGGCTACACCTTC. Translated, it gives CASSLPPGGYTF.

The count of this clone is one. The CDR3: CSASGQSSVDEQFF. The DNA for the CDR3 is TGCAGTGCTAGTGGGCAATCTTCCGTCGATGAGCAGTTCTTC. This chain joins TRBV20-1 and TRBJ2-1; no reliable D call. The CDR3 spans 14 residues. Germline-derived CDR1 and CDR2 are DFQATT and SNEGSKA (reference sequence). V was clipped by 3 bases and J by 8 bases, with 17 bases between them.

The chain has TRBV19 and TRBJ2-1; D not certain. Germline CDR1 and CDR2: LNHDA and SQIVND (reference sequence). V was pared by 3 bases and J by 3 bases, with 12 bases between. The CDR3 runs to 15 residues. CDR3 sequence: CASSIQETGYNEQFF. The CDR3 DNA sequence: TGTGCCAGTAGTATCCAGGAGACCGGCTACAATGAGCAGTTCTTC. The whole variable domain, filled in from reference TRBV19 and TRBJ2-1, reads DGGITQSPKYLFRKEGQNVTLSCEQNLNHDAMYWYRQDPGQGLRLIYYSQIVNDFQKGDIAEGYSVSREKKESFPLTVTSAQKNPTAFYLCASSIQETGYNEQFFGPGTRLTVL.

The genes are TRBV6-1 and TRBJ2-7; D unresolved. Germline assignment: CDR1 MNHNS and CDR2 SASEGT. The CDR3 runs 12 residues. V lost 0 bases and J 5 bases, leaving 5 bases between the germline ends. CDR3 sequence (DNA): TGTGCCAGCAGTGAAGCGGGGAACGAGCAGTACTTC. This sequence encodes CASSEAGNEQYF.